The next 12 T cell receptor beta chains were all read from a single sample in a study of blood T cell repertoires in COVID-19. Produced via immunoSEQ multiplex PCR; TCRdb's table is partial and in-frame only. The repertoire has roughly 320,000 clones, 85% to 90% of them found once; the top ten carry around 1.9%. Sequencing was carried out using peripheral blood. All receptors derive from a woman younger than 45 with COVID-19, enrolled during active disease.

The chain links TRBV7-9 to TRBJ1-4, with TRBD1 identical over 9 bases. Germline trimming cut 6 bases from V and 15 bases from J; bases unmatched to any gene: 5. The CDR3 sequence is 11 residues long. The V gene's germline CDR1 is SEHNR and CDR2 FQNEAQ (reference sequence). The CDR3 nucleotides read TGTGCCAGCAGTCGGGACAGGGAGATGTTTTTT. This translates into CASSRDREMFF.

The CDR3 is CASSSVTGELFF. The CDR3 DNA reads as TGCGCCAGCAGCTCCGTCACCGGGGAGCTGTTTTTT. This chain connects TRBV5-1 to TRBJ2-2; D not certain. The CDR3 contains 12 residues. Trimming stripped 3 bases from V and 4 bases from J, with 4 bases between. In germline, CDR1 is SGHRS, CDR2 YFSETQ. Drawing the rest from reference TRBV5-1 and TRBJ2-2, the complete variable domain is KAGVTQTPRYLIKTRGQQVTLSCSPISGHRSVSWYQQTPGQGLQFLFEYFSETQRNKGNFPGRFSGRQFSNSRSEMNVSTLELGDSALYLCASSSVTGELFFGEGSRLTVL.

The chain is built from TRBV27 and TRBJ2-7; possible D gene TRBD1, 5 bases. The ends were cut back, 5 bases at V and 0 bases at J, with 14 bases in the middle. This CDR3 region has 15 residues. Germline V CDR1 and CDR2: MNHEY, SMNVEV (reference sequence). CDR3 nucleotide sequence: TGTGCCAGCAGTGCCCTACGACAGAGCTCCTACGAGCAGTACTTC. This encodes CASSALRQSSYEQYF.

This sequence joins TRBV27 and TRBJ1-3; D is uncertain. The CDR3 sequence is 15 residues long. Trimming removed 2 bases from V and 0 bases from J, with 8 bases in between. CDR1 is MNHEY and CDR2 is SMNVEV in the germline V gene (reference sequence). The CDR3 sequence is CASSLTALSGNTIYF. The DNA for the CDR3 is TGTGCCAGCAGTTTAACAGCCCTCTCTGGAAACACCATATATTTT.

The chain combines TRBV30 with TRBJ2-2, with a weak D call TRBD1 (5 bases). Germline V gene data show CDR1 as GTSNPN and CDR2 as SVGIG (reference sequence). Trimming cost V 5 bases and J 5 bases, with 12 bases left between them. The CDR3 sequence is 13 residues long. The CDR3 coding sequence is TGTGCCTGGGGGCAGGGTCTAACCGGGGAGCTGTTTTTT. Residues: CAWGQGLTGELFF. The whole variable domain, filled in from reference TRBV30 and TRBJ2-2, reads SQTIHQWPATLVQPVGSPLSLECTVEGTSNPNLYWYRQAAGRGLQLLFYSVGIGQISSEVPQNLSASRPQDRQFILSSKKLLLSDSGFYLCAWGQGLTGELFFGEGSRLTVL.

This rearrangement joins TRBV9 to TRBJ2-2; the D is unclear. Germline V CDR1 and CDR2: SGDLS, YYNGEE. V was cut by 0 bases and J by 6 bases, with 12 bases left in between. CDR3 size: 15 residues. Written as DNA, the CDR3 is TGTGCCAGCAGCGTAGTTGGCGGCCCCCCCGGGGAGCTGTTTTTT. Encoded protein: CASSVVGGPPGELFF.

The chain has TRBV5-1 and TRBJ2-2, with 9 bases lining up with TRBD1. J lost 3 bases, V lost 7 bases, and 7 bases had no gene match. CDR3 length: 15 residues. Looked up from germline, CDR1 is SGHRS and CDR2 is YFSETQ. The CDR3 reads CASRLGQGDTGELFF. In DNA form, the CDR3 reads TGCGCCAGCCGATTGGGACAGGGAGACACCGGGGAGCTGTTTTTT.

The gene calls are TRBV21-1 and TRBJ2-1; the D call in the table, TRBD2, was not verified against the DNA. TRBV21-1 is described as a pseudogene. The CDR3 contains 16 residues. CDR3 sequence: CASSRDKAGGPNEQFF. DNA of the CDR3: TGTGCCAGCAGCAGGGATAAAGCGGGGGGGCCGAATGAGCAGTTCTTC.

The chain joins TRBV6-5 to TRBJ2-7, with D unresolved. The CDR3 is 12 residues long. The V end was cut by 2 bases, the J end by 5 bases, with 7 bases between. Per germline, CDR1 MNHEY and CDR2 SVGAGI. The CDR3 nucleotides read TGTGCCAGCAGTTACGCTCGGGACGAGCAGTACGTC. Amino acids: CASSYARDEQYV.

J is TRBJ1-1 and V is TRBV5-5; D is possibly TRBD1 (6 bases). This CDR3 has 13 amino acids. Deletions cut 3 bases from V and 2 bases from J, with 8 bases between. Germline V CDR1 and CDR2: SGHKS, YYEKEE (reference sequence). Here the CDR3 reads CASSWGRNTEAFF. The CDR3 DNA is TGTGCCAGCAGCTGGGGGCGTAACACTGAAGCTTTCTTT.

The chain employs TRBV15 and TRBJ1-2; D gene uncertain. The CDR3 totals 13 residues. V lost 3 bases to trimming and J lost 4 bases, with 9 bases between them. Germline CDR1 LNHNV, CDR2 YYDKDF (reference sequence). CDR3 sequence: CATSSSRLYGYTF. CDR3 in DNA: TGTGCCACCAGCAGTTCCCGTCTCTATGGCTACACCTTC.

This chain connects TRBV5-1 to TRBJ2-7, with a weak D call TRBD1 (5 bases). Trimming removed 1 base at V and 1 base at J, with 15 bases between. CDR3 length: 16 amino acids. The germline V gene encodes CDR1 SGHRS and CDR2 YFSETQ. In DNA, the CDR3 is TGCGCCAGCAGCTTGAGCTTCACAGGTCCGTCCTACGAGCAGTACTTC. It translates to CASSLSFTGPSYEQYF. The full variable domain, in which reference TRBV5-1 and TRBJ2-7 provide the parts outside the CDR3, is KAGVTQTPRYLIKTRGQQVTLSCSPISGHRSVSWYQQTPGQGLQFLFEYFSETQRNKGNFPGRFSGRQFSNSRSEMNVSTLELGDSALYLCASSLSFTGPSYEQYFGPGTRLTVT.